The TCR beta chain under discussion was sequenced for a study of cytotoxic CD8 clonotypes in ibrutinib-treated CLL. About the study: The taking of response samples occurred after a median roughly 12 months of treatment, with a range of 6 to 36. On average, 94,082 productive rearrangements and 260,000 or so productive templates per sample. Overall study results and limits: Clonality increased at ibrutinib response, then returned toward baseline at progression.

To note about this clone: Its target is not known.

CDR1 LGHNA and CDR2 YSLEER come from the germline V gene. This CDR3 is 14 amino acids long. The V end was cut by 2 bases, the J end by 6 bases, with 14 bases between. Assay: immunoSEQ multiplex PCR; the TCRdb copy retains only in-frame clones and omits some. Of around 130,000 clones listed, 84% are singletons. The genes are TRBV4-3 and TRBJ2-7; TRBD2 might be the D (6 bases). The sequence came from a human donor with chronic lymphocytic leukemia. The specimen was PBMCs, collected after 24 months of ibrutinib treatment. CDR3: CASSQSRQGGEQYF. The CDR3 DNA reads TGCGCCAGCAGCCAATCTCGGCAGGGAGGCGAGCAGTACTTC.